This T cell receptor beta chain was identified during a study of T cells in localized non-small cell lung cancer. Sequencing used immunoSEQ multiplex PCR; TCRdb keeps in-frame clones, though not all of them. This table holds 60,000 to 75,000 clones, roughly 76% found once. Germline lookup yields CDR1 SEHNR and CDR2 FQNEAQ (reference sequence). V lost 5 bases and J lost 1, with 6 bases in between. The CDR3 length is 14 residues. The TCR was taken from a man between 40 and 69 years old with stage II lung adenocarcinoma. This sequence joins TRBV7-9 and TRBJ2-6; D not certain. The material sequenced was PBMCs, taken before any cancer treatment. CDR3 in amino acids: CASSPSSGANVLTF. The CDR3 nucleotides are TGTGCCAGCAGCCCCTCGTCTGGGGCCAACGTCCTGACTTTC.